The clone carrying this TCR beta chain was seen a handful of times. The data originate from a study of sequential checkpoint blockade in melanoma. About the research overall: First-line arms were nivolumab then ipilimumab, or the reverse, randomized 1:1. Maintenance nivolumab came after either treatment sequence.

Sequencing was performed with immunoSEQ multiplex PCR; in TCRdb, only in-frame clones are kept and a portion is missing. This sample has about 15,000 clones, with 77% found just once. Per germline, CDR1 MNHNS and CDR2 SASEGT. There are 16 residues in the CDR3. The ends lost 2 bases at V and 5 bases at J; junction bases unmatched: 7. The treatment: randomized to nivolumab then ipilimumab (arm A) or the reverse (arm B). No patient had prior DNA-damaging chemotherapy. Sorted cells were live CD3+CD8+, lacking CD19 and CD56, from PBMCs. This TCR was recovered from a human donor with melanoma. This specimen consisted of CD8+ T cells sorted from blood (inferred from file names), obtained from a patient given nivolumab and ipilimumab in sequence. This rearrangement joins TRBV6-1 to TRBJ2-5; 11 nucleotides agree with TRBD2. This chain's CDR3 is CASSEWVSGGGETQYF. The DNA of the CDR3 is TGTGCCAGCAGTGAATGGGTTAGCGGGGGGGGTGAGACCCAGTACTTC.